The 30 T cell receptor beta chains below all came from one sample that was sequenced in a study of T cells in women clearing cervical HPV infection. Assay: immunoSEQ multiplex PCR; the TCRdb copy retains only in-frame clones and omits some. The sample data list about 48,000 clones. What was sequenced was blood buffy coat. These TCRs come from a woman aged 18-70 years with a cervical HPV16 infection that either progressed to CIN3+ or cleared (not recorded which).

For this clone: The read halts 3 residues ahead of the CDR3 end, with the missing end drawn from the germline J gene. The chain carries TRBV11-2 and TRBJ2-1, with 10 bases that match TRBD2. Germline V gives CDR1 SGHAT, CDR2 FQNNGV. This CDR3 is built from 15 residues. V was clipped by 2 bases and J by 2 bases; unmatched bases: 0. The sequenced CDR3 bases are TGTGCCAGCAGCTTACTAGCGGGGGCCTACAATGAG. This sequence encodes CASSLLAGAYNE. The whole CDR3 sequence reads CASSLLAGAYNEQFF.

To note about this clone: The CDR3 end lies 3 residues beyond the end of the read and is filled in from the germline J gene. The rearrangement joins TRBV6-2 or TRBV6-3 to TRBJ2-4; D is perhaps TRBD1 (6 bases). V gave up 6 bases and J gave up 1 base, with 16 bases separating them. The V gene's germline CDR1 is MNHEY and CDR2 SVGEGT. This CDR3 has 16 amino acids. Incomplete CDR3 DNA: TGTGCCAGCAGCAAGCCGCTACAGGGCGCCAAAAACATT. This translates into CASSKPLQGAKNI. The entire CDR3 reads CASSKPLQGAKNIQYF.

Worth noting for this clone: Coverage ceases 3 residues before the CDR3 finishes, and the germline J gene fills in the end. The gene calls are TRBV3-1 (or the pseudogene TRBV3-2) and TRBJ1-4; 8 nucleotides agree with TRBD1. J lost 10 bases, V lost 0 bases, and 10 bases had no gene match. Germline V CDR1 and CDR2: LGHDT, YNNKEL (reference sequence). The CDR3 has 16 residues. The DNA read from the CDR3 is TGTGCCAGCAGCCAAGATCTTCCAGGGGGCTTAGTAAAA. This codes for CASSQDLPGGLVK. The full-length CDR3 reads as CASSQDLPGGLVKLFF.

CDR3 DNA, as far as it was read: TGCAGTGCTAGAGATTCGAGGGGAGGGACAGGGACCGCCCGGCAGCCC. Residues: CSARDSRGGTGTARQP. The entire CDR3 protein reads CSARDSRGGTGTARQPQHF. The rearrangement links TRBV20-1 to TRBJ1-5; TRBD1 agrees at 9 bases. The sequence runs out 3 residues before the end of the CDR3; the remainder is reconstructed from the germline J gene. With V trimmed by 0 bases and J by 7 bases, 19 bases remained unmatched. CDR3 length equals 19 residues. The germline CDR1 and CDR2 sequences are DFQATT and SNEGSKA (reference sequence).

This CDR3 is CSARDRKTGPVSPLHF. CDR3 bases read: TGCAGTGCTAGAGATCGGAAGACAGGGCCGGTTTCACCC. The genes are TRBV20-1 and TRBJ1-6; 7 bases line up with TRBD1. Sequencing ends 3 residues short of the CDR3 end; the germline J gene provides the rest. V lost 0 bases to trimming and J lost 9 bases; unmatched junction nucleotides: 11. The CDR3 has 16 amino acids. Per the germline V gene, CDR1 is DFQATT and CDR2 is SNEGSKA (reference sequence).

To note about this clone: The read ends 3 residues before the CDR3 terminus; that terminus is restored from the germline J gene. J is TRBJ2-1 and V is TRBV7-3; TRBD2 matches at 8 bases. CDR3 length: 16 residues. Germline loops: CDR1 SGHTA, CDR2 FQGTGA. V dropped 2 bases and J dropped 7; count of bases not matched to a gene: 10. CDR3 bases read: TGTGCCAGCAGCTTAGTCGGGGGGGGGCCAGAAAATGAG. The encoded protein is CASSLVGGGPENE. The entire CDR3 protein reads CASSLVGGGPENEQFF.

The DNA read from the CDR3 is TGCAGCGTTTCTTTAGCGGGAGGGCTCTACGAG. Its translation: CSVSLAGGLYE. The CDR3 reads in full as CSVSLAGGLYEQYF. The chain joins TRBV29-1 to TRBJ2-7; 11 bases are shared with TRBD2. The CDR3 is cut off 3 residues early in the read; its end comes from the germline J gene. The germline CDR1 and CDR2 sequences are SQVTM and ANQGSEA. V lost 5 bases to trimming and J lost 3 bases; unmatched junction nucleotides: 6. This CDR3 is 14 amino acids long.

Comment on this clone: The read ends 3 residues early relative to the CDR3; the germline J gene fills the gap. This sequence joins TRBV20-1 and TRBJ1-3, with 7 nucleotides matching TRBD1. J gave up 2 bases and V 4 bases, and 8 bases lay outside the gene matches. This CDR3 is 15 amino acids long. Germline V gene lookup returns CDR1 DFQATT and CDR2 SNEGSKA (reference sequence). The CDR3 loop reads CSAIPGTATGNTIYF. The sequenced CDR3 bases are TGCAGTGCTATCCCCGGGACAGCCACTGGAAACACC.

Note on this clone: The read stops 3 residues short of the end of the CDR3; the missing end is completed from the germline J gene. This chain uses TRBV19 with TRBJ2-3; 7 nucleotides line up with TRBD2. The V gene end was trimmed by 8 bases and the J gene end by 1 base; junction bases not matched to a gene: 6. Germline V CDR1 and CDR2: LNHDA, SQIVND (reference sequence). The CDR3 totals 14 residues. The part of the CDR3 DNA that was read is TGTGCCAGTGGCGGGGGAATCGGCACAGATACG. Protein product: CASGGGIGTDT. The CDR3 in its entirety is CASGGGIGTDTQYF.

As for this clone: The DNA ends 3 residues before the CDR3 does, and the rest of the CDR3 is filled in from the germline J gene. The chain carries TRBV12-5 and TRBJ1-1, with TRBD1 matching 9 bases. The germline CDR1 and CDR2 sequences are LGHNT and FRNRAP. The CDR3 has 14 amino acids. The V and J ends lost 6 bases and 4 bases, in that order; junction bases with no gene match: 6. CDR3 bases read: TGTGCTAGTGGGGGACAGGGTGTTAGCACTGAA. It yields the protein CASGGQGVSTE. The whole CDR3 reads CASGGQGVSTEAFF.

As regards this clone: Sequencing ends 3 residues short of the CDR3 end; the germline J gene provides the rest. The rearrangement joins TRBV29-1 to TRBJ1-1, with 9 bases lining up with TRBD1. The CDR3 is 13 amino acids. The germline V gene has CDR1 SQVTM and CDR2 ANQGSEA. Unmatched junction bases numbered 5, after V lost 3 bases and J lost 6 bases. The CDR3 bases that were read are TGCAGCGTTGACCTGACAGGGGGATCTGAA. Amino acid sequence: CSVDLTGGSE. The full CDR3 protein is CSVDLTGGSEAFF.

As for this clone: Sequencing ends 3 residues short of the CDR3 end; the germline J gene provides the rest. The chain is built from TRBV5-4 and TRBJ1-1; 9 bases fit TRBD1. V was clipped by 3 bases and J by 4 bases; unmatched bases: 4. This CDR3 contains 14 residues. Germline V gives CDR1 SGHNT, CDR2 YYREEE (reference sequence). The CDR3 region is CASSSGQGRTEAFF. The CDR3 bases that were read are TGTGCCAGCAGCTCTGGACAGGGGCGCACTGAA.

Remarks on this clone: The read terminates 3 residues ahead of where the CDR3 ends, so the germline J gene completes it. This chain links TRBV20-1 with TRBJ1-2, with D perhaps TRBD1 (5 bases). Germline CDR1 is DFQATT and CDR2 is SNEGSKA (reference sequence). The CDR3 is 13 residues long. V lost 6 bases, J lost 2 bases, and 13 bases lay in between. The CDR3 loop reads CSAIRERNYGYTF. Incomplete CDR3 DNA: TGCAGTGCCATCAGGGAGAGGAACTATGGC.

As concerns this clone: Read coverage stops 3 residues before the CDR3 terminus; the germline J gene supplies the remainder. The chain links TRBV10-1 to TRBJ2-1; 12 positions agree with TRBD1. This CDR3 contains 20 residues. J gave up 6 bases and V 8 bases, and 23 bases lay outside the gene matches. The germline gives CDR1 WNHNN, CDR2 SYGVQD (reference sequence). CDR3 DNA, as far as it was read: TGCGCCAGCTCCTCACCTCTCGGAGGCCCTCGGGACAGGGGGCGCAATGAG. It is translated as CASSSPLGGPRDRGRNE. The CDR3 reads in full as CASSSPLGGPRDRGRNEQFF.

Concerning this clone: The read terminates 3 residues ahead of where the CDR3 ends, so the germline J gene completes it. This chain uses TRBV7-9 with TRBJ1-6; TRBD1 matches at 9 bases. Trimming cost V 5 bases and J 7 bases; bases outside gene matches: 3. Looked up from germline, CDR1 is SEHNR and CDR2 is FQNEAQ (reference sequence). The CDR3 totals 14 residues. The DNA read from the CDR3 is TGTGCCAGCAGCCTCGGGACAGGGAATTCACCC. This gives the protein CASSLGTGNSP. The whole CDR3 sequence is CASSLGTGNSPLHF.

CDR3 bases read: TGCGCCAGCACAATGGGGGGGCCCGGGGAG. Translating it yields CASTMGGPGE. The entire CDR3 reads CASTMGGPGELFF. V and J are TRBV5-1 and TRBJ2-2, with a weak D call TRBD2 (7 bases). Read sequence stops 3 residues before the CDR3 end, and the germline J gene provides the missing end. Germline CDR1 reads SGHRS; CDR2 reads YFSETQ. Between the trimmed V and J ends, which lost 6 bases and 6 bases, there was a span of 12 bases. This CDR3 has 13 amino acids.

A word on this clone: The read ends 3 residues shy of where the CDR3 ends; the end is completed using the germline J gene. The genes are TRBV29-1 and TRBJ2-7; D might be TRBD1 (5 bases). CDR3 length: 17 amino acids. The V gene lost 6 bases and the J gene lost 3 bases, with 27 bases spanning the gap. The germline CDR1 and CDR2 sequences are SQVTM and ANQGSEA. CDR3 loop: CSVTALMGRDYHYEQYF. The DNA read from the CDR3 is TGCAGCGTCACCGCCCTCATGGGCAGGGATTACCACTACGAG.

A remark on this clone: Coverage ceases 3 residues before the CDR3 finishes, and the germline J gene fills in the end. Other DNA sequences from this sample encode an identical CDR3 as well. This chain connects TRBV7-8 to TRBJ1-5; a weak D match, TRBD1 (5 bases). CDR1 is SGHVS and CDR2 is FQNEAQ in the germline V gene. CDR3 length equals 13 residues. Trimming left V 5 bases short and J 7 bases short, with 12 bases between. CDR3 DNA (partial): TGTGCCAGCAGCCCAGGGCGTGACCAGCCC. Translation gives CASSPGRDQP. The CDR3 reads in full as CASSPGRDQPQHF.

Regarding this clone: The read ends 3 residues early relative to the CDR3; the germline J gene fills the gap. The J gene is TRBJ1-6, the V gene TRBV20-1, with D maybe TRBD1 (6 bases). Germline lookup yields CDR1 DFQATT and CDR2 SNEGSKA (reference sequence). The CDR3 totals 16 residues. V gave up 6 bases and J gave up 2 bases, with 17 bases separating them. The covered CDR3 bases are TGCAGTGCCCCGGTAGGGGGGGCCCCCTATAATTCACCC. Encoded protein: CSAPVGGAPYNSP. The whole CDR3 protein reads CSAPVGGAPYNSPLHF.

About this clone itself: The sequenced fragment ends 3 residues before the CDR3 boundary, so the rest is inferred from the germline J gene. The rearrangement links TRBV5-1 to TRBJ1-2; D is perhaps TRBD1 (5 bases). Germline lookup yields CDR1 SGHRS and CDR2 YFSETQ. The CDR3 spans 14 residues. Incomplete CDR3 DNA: TGCGCCAGCAGCTTGGGTGTGACAGTAAGCGGC. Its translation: CASSLGVTVSG. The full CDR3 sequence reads CASSLGVTVSGYTF.

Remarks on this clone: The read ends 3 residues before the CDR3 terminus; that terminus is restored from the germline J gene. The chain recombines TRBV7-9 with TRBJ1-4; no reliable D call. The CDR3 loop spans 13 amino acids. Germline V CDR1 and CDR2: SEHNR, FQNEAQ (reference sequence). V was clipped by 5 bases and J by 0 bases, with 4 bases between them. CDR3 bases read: TGTGCCAGCAGCCCCTCAACTAATGAAAAA. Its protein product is CASSPSTNEK. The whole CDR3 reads CASSPSTNEKLFF.

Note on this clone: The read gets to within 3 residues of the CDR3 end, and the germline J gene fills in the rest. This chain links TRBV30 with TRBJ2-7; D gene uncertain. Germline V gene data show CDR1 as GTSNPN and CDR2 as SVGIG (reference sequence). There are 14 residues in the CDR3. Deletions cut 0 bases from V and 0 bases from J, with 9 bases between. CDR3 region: CAWSVLSNSYEQYF. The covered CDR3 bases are TGTGCCTGGAGTGTCTTAAGCAACTCCTACGAG. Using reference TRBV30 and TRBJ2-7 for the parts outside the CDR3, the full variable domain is SQTIHQWPATLVQPVGSPLSLECTVEGTSNPNLYWYRQAAGRGLQLLFYSVGIGQISSEVPQNLSASRPQDRQFILSSKKLLLSDSGFYLCAWSVLSNSYEQYFGPGTRLTVT.

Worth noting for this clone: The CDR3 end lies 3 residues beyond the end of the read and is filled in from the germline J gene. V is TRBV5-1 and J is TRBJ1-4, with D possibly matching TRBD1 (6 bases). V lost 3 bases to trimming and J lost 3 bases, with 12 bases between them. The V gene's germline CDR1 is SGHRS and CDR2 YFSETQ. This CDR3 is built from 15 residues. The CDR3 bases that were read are TGCGCCAGCAGCTCATCGACAGGATCTAATGAAAAA. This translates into CASSSSTGSNEK. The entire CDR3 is CASSSSTGSNEKLFF.

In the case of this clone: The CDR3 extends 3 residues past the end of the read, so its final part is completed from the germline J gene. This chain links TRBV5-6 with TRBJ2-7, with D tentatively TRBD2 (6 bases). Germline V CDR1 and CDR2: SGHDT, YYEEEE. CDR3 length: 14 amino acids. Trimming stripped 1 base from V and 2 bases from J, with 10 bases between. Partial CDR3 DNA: TGTGCCAGCAGCTTGTGGGACTCTACCTACGAG. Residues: CASSLWDSTYE. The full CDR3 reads CASSLWDSTYEQYF.

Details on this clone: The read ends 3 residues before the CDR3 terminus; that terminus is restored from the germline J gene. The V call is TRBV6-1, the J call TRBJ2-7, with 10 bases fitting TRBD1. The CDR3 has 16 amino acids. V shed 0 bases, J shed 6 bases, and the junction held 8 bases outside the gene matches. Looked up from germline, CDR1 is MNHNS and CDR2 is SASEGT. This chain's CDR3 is CASSEAQGTGVGEQYF. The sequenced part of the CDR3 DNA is TGTGCCAGCAGTGAAGCTCAGGGGACAGGGGTCGGCGAG.

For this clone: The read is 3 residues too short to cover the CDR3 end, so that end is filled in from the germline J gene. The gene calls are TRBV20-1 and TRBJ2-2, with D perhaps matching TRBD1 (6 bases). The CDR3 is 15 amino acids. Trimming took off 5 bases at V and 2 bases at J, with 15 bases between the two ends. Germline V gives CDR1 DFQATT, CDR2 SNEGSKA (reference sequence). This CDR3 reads CSAPSTGVNTGELFF. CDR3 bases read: TGCAGTGCTCCTTCGACAGGAGTAAACACCGGGGAG.

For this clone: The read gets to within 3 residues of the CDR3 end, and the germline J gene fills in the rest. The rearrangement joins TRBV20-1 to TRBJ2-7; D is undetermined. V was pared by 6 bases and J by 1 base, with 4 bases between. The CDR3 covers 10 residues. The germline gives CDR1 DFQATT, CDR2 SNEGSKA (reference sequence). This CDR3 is CSALSYEQYF. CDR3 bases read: TGCAGTGCCCTGTCCTACGAG.

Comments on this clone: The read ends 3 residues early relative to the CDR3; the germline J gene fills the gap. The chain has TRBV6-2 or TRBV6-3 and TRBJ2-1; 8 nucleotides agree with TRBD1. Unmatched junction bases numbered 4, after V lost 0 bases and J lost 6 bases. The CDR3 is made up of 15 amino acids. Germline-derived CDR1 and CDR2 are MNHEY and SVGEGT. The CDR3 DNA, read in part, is TGTGCCAGCAGTTACTCGCGGACAGGGCCCAATGAG. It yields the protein CASSYSRTGPNE. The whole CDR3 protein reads CASSYSRTGPNEQFF.

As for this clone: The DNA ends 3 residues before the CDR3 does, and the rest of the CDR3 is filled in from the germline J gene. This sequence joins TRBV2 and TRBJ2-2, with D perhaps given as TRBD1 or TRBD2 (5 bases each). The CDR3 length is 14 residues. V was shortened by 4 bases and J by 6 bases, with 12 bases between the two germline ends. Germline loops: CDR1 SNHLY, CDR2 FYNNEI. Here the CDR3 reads CASSAQRGAGELFF. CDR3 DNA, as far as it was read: TGTGCCAGCAGTGCACAGCGAGGGGCCGGGGAG.

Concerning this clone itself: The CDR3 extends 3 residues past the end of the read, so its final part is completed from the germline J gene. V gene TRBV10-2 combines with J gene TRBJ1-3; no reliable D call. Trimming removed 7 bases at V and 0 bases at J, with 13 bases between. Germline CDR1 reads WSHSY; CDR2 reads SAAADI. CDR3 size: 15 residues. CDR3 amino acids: CASTGLAASGNTIYF. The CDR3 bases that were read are TGCGCCAGCACCGGGTTGGCAGCCTCTGGAAACACC.